Below are 26 T cell receptor beta chains sequenced from a single sample in a study of human T cells and chemical hapten exposure. Each CDR3 protein gets one entry after TCRdb re-called the RACE reads with MiXCR. The repertoire holds more than 90,000 distinct CDR3 sequences, with over 10% as singletons. Stated time point: patch test 2, 6 weeks after DPC sensitization. Documented treatment: therapeutic diphenylcyclopropenone sensitization with weekly scalp DPC. The sample in question was whole blood, obtained in connection with sensitization to the hapten diphenylcyclopropenone (DPC). The receptors originated from a woman aged 40-49 years with alopecia areata. Some clones in this sample may be carry-over from other donors' samples.

This clonotype was picked up a small number of times. DNA for the CDR3: TGTGCCTGGAGTGAGTCCGGAGGCCAGCCCCAGCATTTT. Translated, it gives CAWSESGGQPQHF. The V and J genes are TRBV30 and TRBJ1-5; D is ambiguous. V was clipped by 1 base and J by 7 bases, with 11 bases between them. The CDR3 is 13 residues long. Germline values: CDR1 GTSNPN, CDR2 SVGIG (reference sequence).

The chain links TRBV6-5 to TRBJ1-1; 7 nucleotides align to TRBD1. The CDR3 runs 15 residues. The germline V gene has CDR1 MNHEY and CDR2 SVGAGI. Trimming cost V 5 bases and J 5 bases; bases outside gene matches: 11. The CDR3 nucleotides are TGTGCCAGCAGTGTAGAGACAGGGCCCACTACTGAAGCTTTCTTT. Translating gives CASSVETGPTTEAFF.

Concerning this clonotype: Just one base apart from a much larger clone, this may be a read error. The rearrangement joins TRBV7-2 to TRBJ2-7; 10 nucleotides align to TRBD1. V was clipped by 5 bases and J by 0 bases; unmatched bases: 4. This CDR3 has 15 residues. CDR1 SGHTA and CDR2 FQGNSA come from the germline V gene. The CDR3 protein is CASSPGTGVSYEQYF. The DNA of the CDR3 is TGTGCCAGCAGCCCCGGGACAGGGGTCTCCTACGAGCAGTACTTC. The full variable domain, rest sourced from reference TRBV7-2 and TRBJ2-7, is GAGVSQSPSNKVTEKGKDVELRCDPISGHTALYWYRQSLGQGLEFLIYFQGNSAPDKSGLPSDRFSAERTGGSVSTLTIQRTQQEDSAVYLCASSPGTGVSYEQYFGPGTRLTVT.

This clonotype was recorded a few times. The V call is TRBV13, the J call TRBJ1-1; D gene uncertain. CDR3 length: 13 residues. CDR1 and CDR2 from the germline V gene are PRHDT and FYEKMQ (reference sequence). With 3 bases removed from V and 7 bases from J, the gap between germline ends came to 12 bases. The chain's CDR3 is CASSFGQNLEAFF. The CDR3 coding sequence is TGTGCCAGCAGCTTTGGGCAGAACCTTGAAGCTTTCTTT.

The V gene is TRBV6-2 or TRBV6-3, the J gene TRBJ1-1; 10 nucleotides agree with TRBD1. V shed 6 bases, J shed 4 bases, and the junction held 14 bases outside the gene matches. The CDR3 runs to 17 residues. Germline assignment: CDR1 MNHEY and CDR2 SVGEGT. The CDR3 sequence is CASRKGQGNSDGTEAFF. CDR3 nucleotide sequence: TGTGCCAGCAGGAAGGGACAGGGGAATAGTGATGGCACTGAAGCTTTCTTT.

The chain uses TRBV24-1 and TRBJ2-2, with no clear D. CDR1 is KGHDR and CDR2 is SFDVKD in the germline V gene. The CDR3 covers 14 residues. V lost 0 bases and J lost 3, with 4 bases in between. CDR3 in DNA: TGTGCCACCAGTGATTTGACTGACACCGGGGAGCTGTTTTTT. Protein sequence: CATSDLTDTGELFF.

This clonotype was seen only a few times. The chain links TRBV20-1 to TRBJ1-5; D is perhaps TRBD1 (5 bases). Trimming left V 6 bases short and J 2 bases short, with 14 bases between. The CDR3 totals 14 residues. Germline CDR1 is DFQATT and CDR2 is SNEGSKA (reference sequence). CDR3 DNA sequence: TGCAGTGCCAGACAGAGGACGGGCAATCAGCCCCAGCATTTT. It encodes CSARQRTGNQPQHF.

This clonotype appeared a few times. This chain links TRBV5-7 with TRBJ1-1, with D uncertain. TRBV5-7 is an open reading frame whose function is uncertain. Trimming removed 5 bases at V and 4 bases at J, with 9 bases between. The CDR3 runs to 12 residues. CDR3 residues: CASSLTATEAFF. CDR3 nucleotides: TGTGCCAGCAGTTTGACTGCCACTGAAGCTTTCTTT.

This clonotype was detected a few times. The rearrangement links TRBV12-3 or TRBV12-4 to TRBJ1-1; no reliable D call. The CDR3 extends over 14 amino acids. Trimming pared 6 bases from V and 0 bases from J, leaving 11 bases between. The CDR3 DNA reads as TGTGCCAGCAGCCCAGGCAGACTGAACACTGAAGCTTTCTTT. Its translation: CASSPGRLNTEAFF.

The V gene is TRBV12-3 or TRBV12-4, the J gene TRBJ2-5, with D perhaps TRBD1 (5 bases). CDR3 size: 14 residues. The germline V and J ends were trimmed by 3 bases and 5 bases, with 13 bases remaining between them. The CDR3 here is CASSFGHMLETQYF. CDR3 in DNA: TGTGCCAGCAGTTTCGGACACATGCTGGAGACCCAGTACTTC.

This clonotype was counted ten times or more. The CDR3 protein is CASATPNEQFF. CDR3 DNA: TGTGCCAGCGCCACCCCCAATGAGCAGTTCTTC. V gene TRBV2 combines with J gene TRBJ2-1; D not certain. Trimming removed 8 bases at V and 6 bases at J, with 8 bases between. The V gene's germline CDR1 is SNHLY and CDR2 FYNNEI. The CDR3 has 11 amino acids. The variable domain in full, completed from reference TRBV2 and TRBJ2-1, reads EPEVTQTPSHQVTQMGQEVILRCVPISNHLYFYWYRQILGQKVEFLVSFYNNEISEKSEIFDDQFSVERPDGSNFTLKIRSTKLEDSAMYFCASATPNEQFFGPGTRLTVL.

This clonotype was observed many times. J is TRBJ2-1 and V is TRBV28, with TRBD2 identical over 12 bases. CDR1 is MDHEN, CDR2 SYDVKM, per germline. V trimming: 3 bases; J trimming: 6 bases; junction bases outside the gene matches: 9. This CDR3 has 17 residues. For the CDR3, the DNA is TGTGCCAGCAGTTTCCAGAGGCTAGCGGGAGGGGGCAATGAGCAGTTCTTC. Amino acid sequence: CASSFQRLAGGGNEQFF.

The rearrangement uses TRBV18 and TRBJ2-3; TRBD1 is a possible D gene (6 bases). Trimming left V 4 bases short and J 4 bases short, with 9 bases between. CDR1 is KGHSH, CDR2 LQKENI, per germline. This CDR3 is 13 amino acids long. The CDR3 is CASSQGQPDTQYF. The CDR3 region has the DNA TGTGCCAGCTCACAAGGACAGCCAGATACGCAGTATTTT. Using reference TRBV18 and TRBJ2-3 for the parts outside the CDR3, the full variable domain is NAGVMQNPRHLVRRRGQEARLRCSPMKGHSHVYWYRQLPEEGLKFMVYLQKENIIDESGMPKERFSAEFPKEGPSILRIQQVVRGDSAAYFCASSQGQPDTQYFGPGTRLTVL.

This clonotype was picked up many times. The chain combines TRBV7-9 with TRBJ2-5, with TRBD2 identical over 14 bases. The CDR3 contains 17 residues. V lost 5 bases to trimming and J lost 2 bases; unmatched junction nucleotides: 7. CDR1 is SEHNR, CDR2 FQNEAQ, per germline (reference sequence). CDR3 DNA sequence: TGTGCCAGCAGCCCCGGACTAGCGGGAGGTCATCAAGAGACCCAGTACTTC. Its translation is CASSPGLAGGHQETQYF.

This clonotype came up many times. J is TRBJ1-2 and V is TRBV20-1; 8 bases map to TRBD1. V was pared by 6 bases and J by 7 bases, with 10 bases of the junction left unmatched. CDR3 length: 13 residues. Germline V lookup: CDR1 DFQATT, CDR2 SNEGSKA (reference sequence). CDR3 residues: CSATHGQGGGYTF. Here the CDR3 DNA reads TGCAGTGCCACCCATGGACAGGGTGGTGGCTACACCTTC.

Many counts were recorded for this clonotype. CDR3 amino acids: CASSSGQGRPNEQFF. As DNA, the CDR3 is TGTGCCAGCAGCTCTGGACAGGGAAGACCCAATGAGCAGTTCTTC. The chain is built from TRBV7-2 and TRBJ2-1; 8 bases align to TRBD1. The CDR3 spans 15 residues. Trimming removed 4 bases from V and 6 bases from J; junction bases left unmatched: 8. Germline CDR1 SGHTA, CDR2 FQGNSA. The full variable domain, with the rest looked up from reference TRBV7-2 and TRBJ2-1, is GAGVSQSPSNKVTEKGKDVELRCDPISGHTALYWYRQSLGQGLEFLIYFQGNSAPDKSGLPSDRFSAERTGGSVSTLTIQRTQQEDSAVYLCASSSGQGRPNEQFFGPGTRLTVL.

V gene TRBV7-9 combines with J gene TRBJ2-4; D not resolved. V lost 5 bases, J lost 4 bases, and 18 bases lay in between. CDR1 and CDR2 (germline): SEHNR, FQNEAQ (reference sequence). This CDR3 has 16 amino acids. CDR3 in amino acids: CASSPPGQKGKNIQYF. The CDR3, as DNA: TGTGCCAGCAGCCCCCCTGGGCAAAAAGGAAAAAACATTCAGTACTTC.

The V and J genes are TRBV7-2 and TRBJ2-3; 14 bases align to TRBD2. The CDR3 covers 14 residues. Unmatched junction bases numbered 4, after V lost 5 bases and J lost 9 bases. CDR1 SGHTA and CDR2 FQGNSA come from the germline V gene. CDR3 in amino acids: CASSPGTSGSTQYF. CDR3 nucleotide sequence: TGTGCCAGCAGCCCCGGGACTAGCGGGAGCACGCAGTATTTT.

V and J are TRBV12-2 and TRBJ1-1; no DNA check was done on the table's D call, TRBD1. TRBV12-2 is termed a pseudogene. The CDR3 is 14 residues long. The CDR3 is CASRLTGTNTEAFF. The CDR3 coding sequence is TGTGCAAGTCGCTTGACAGGCACGAACACTGAAGCTTTCTTT.

This clonotype was recorded a few times. The chain combines TRBV12-2 with TRBJ2-1; the table's TRBD2 call for D was not verified on the DNA. TRBV12-2 corresponds to a pseudogene. CDR3 size: 16 residues. The CDR3 region is CASRLWTSGRYNEQFF. The CDR3 DNA is TGTGCAAGTCGCTTATGGACTAGCGGGAGGTACAATGAGCAGTTCTTC.

This clonotype has more than one count but fewer than ten. The chain couples TRBV3-1 to TRBJ2-5; possible D gene TRBD1, 5 bases. The CDR3 spans 15 residues. Between the trimmed V and J ends, which lost 1 base and 9 bases, there was a span of 18 bases. Germline values: CDR1 LGHDT, CDR2 YNNKEL (reference sequence). Written as DNA, the CDR3 is TGTGCCAGCAGCCAAGTAGGGGCGCCCTTGGTGCCCCAGTACTTC. Residues: CASSQVGAPLVPQYF.

This clonotype was seen only a few times. The rearrangement links TRBV29-1 to TRBJ1-5; possibly TRBD1 for D (5 bases). The germline V and J ends were trimmed by 4 bases and 5 bases, with 12 bases remaining between them. CDR1 and CDR2 (germline): SQVTM, ANQGSEA. The CDR3 length is 13 residues. The CDR3 loop reads CSVGQGGDQPQHF. Here the CDR3 DNA reads TGCAGCGTTGGGCAGGGCGGGGATCAGCCCCAGCATTTT.

V gene TRBV6-5 combines with J gene TRBJ2-3; D is uncertain. The CDR3 has 14 residues. Trimming removed 2 bases at V and 2 bases at J, with 8 bases between. The germline V gene encodes CDR1 MNHEY and CDR2 SVGAGI. The CDR3 region is CASSYRQPTDTQYF. CDR3 bases: TGTGCCAGCAGTTACCGCCAGCCCACAGATACGCAGTATTTT.

In this sample, this clonotype turned up many times. The chain carries TRBV7-3 and TRBJ2-3, with a weak D call TRBD2 (6 bases). The germline V and J ends were trimmed by 3 bases and 4 bases, with 8 bases remaining between them. This CDR3 is built from 13 residues. Germline V gene data show CDR1 as SGHTA and CDR2 as FQGTGA. CDR3 amino acids: CASSFTGADTQYF. Written as DNA, the CDR3 is TGTGCCAGCAGCTTCACGGGGGCAGATACGCAGTATTTT.

This clonotype turned up a few times. The gene calls are TRBV11-2 and TRBJ1-3; D is unresolved. The ends were cut back, 6 bases at V and 0 bases at J, with 18 bases in the middle. Germline loops: CDR1 SGHAT, CDR2 FQNNGV. This CDR3 has 17 amino acids. The CDR3 nucleotides are TGTGCCAGCAGGGCCGCTGGACGGACCCACTCTGGAAACACCATATATTTT. Encoded protein: CASRAAGRTHSGNTIYF. Full variable domain (outside the CDR3, taken from reference TRBV11-2 and TRBJ1-3): EAGVAQSPRYKIIEKRQSVAFWCNPISGHATLYWYQQILGQGPKLLIQFQNNGVVDDSQLPKDRFSAERLKGVDSTLKIQPAKLEDSAVYLCASRAAGRTHSGNTIYFGEGSWLTVV.

This clonotype has ten or more counts. The rearrangement joins TRBV5-1 to TRBJ2-3; 8 nucleotides match TRBD2. The CDR3 is 17 amino acids. Germline loops: CDR1 SGHRS, CDR2 YFSETQ. V was clipped by 3 bases and J by 2 bases; unmatched bases: 11. This chain's CDR3 is CASSSYNSGLATDTQYF. In DNA form, the CDR3 reads TGCGCCAGCAGCTCCTACAACTCCGGACTAGCCACAGATACGCAGTATTTT.